A single sample gave rise to the 5 T cell receptor beta chains below, sequenced in a study of blood T cell repertoires in COVID-19. Clones were sequenced by immunoSEQ multiplex PCR, and TCRdb holds only the in-frame ones, with some missing. This sample has about 140,000 clones, with 81% found just once. Material for sequencing was peripheral blood. These receptors were obtained from a human donor in a cohort sampled during active COVID-19.

The V gene is TRBV28, the J gene TRBJ1-4; 7 bases line up with TRBD1. V lost 6 bases and J lost 3; bases outside the gene matches: 7. The CDR3 has 15 amino acids. CDR1 is MDHEN, CDR2 SYDVKM, per germline. CDR3 loop: CASSTTGTANEKLFF. In DNA form, the CDR3 reads TGTGCCAGCAGCACCACAGGGACAGCTAATGAAAAACTGTTTTTT.

The chain recombines TRBV6-5 with TRBJ1-2; TRBD1 matches 9 bases. After removal of 6 bases from V and 9 bases from J, the junction contained 11 bases not matched to a gene. In germline, CDR1 is MNHEY, CDR2 SVGAGI. The length of the CDR3 is 14 residues. For the CDR3, the DNA is TGTGCCAGCAGCTCGGACAGGGGTATAAGGAGCTACACCTTC. This codes for CASSSDRGIRSYTF.

This chain links TRBV6-2 or TRBV6-3 with TRBJ2-2; maybe TRBD1 (5 bases). V lost 0 bases and J 0 bases, leaving 17 bases between the germline ends. From germline, CDR1 is MNHEY and CDR2 SVGEGT. There are 19 residues in the CDR3. The CDR3 nucleotides are TGTGCCAGCAGTTACTCCTTCTCGGTGGGGCCCGCGAACACCGGGGAGCTGTTTTTT. This gives the protein CASSYSFSVGPANTGELFF.

This chain connects TRBV28 to TRBJ2-7, with D perhaps TRBD1 (5 bases). The V gene's germline CDR1 is MDHEN and CDR2 SYDVKM. V lost 5 bases and J 12 bases, leaving 17 bases between the germline ends. The CDR3 consists of 12 residues. Written as DNA, the CDR3 is TGTGCCAGCAGTACCGGACAAATCGTGTGGTACTTC. This encodes CASSTGQIVWYF.

This chain connects TRBV7-3 to TRBJ1-2, with 10 bases identical to TRBD1. This CDR3 is 16 amino acids long. Germline CDR1 and CDR2: SGHTA and FQGTGA. Trimming at V came to 5 bases and at J to 6 bases, leaving 12 bases not matched to a gene. The CDR3 region has the DNA TGTGCCAGCAGCCGACCGGGACAGGGGAATTTAGATGGCTACACCTTC. Amino acid sequence: CASSRPGQGNLDGYTF.